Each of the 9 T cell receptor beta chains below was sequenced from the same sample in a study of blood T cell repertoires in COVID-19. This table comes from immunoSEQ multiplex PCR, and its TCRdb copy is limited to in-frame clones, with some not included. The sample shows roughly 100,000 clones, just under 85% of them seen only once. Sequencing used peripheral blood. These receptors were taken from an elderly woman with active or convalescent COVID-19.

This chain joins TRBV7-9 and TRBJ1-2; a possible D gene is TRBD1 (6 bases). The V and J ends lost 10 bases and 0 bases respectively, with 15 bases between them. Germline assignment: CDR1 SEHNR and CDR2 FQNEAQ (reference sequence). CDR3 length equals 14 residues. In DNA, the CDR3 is TGTGCCACAAGGTCGACAGGATCTAACTATGGCTACACCTTC. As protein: CATRSTGSNYGYTF.

CDR3 region: CASKGDSGNTIYF. CDR3 coding DNA: TGTGCCAGCAAGGGGGATAGTGGAAACACCATATATTTT. The chain is built from TRBV2 and TRBJ1-3; D is possibly TRBD1 (6 bases). Germline lookup yields CDR1 SNHLY and CDR2 FYNNEI. The CDR3 extends over 13 amino acids. V was clipped by 7 bases and J by 3 bases, with 10 bases between them.

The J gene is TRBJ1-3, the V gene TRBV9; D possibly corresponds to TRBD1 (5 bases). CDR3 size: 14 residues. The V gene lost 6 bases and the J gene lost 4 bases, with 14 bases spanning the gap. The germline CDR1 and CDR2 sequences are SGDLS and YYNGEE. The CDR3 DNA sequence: TGTGCCAGCACCCCGGGGGGAACGGGAAACACCATATATTTT. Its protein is CASTPGGTGNTIYF.

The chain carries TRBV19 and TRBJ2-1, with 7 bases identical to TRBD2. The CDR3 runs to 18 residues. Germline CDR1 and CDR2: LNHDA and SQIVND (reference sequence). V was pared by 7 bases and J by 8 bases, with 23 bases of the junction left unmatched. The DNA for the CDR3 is TGTGCCAGTAAAGCGGTTTGGAGGAGCGGGACCAAAATCGATGAGCAGTTCTTC. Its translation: CASKAVWRSGTKIDEQFF.

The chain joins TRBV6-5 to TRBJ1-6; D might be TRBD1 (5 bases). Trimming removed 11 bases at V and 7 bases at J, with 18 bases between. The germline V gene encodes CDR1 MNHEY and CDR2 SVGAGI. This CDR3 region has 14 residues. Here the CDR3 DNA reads TGTGCCTGCCTTTCAGGGCCAGCGAATTCACCCCTCCACTTT. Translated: CACLSGPANSPLHF.

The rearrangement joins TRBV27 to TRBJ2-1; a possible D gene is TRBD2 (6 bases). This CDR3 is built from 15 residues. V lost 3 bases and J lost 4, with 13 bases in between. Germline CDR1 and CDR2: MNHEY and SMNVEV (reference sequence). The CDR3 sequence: CASSLTHGGYNEQFF. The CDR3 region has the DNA TGTGCCAGCAGTTTGACCCACGGGGGATACAATGAGCAGTTCTTC.

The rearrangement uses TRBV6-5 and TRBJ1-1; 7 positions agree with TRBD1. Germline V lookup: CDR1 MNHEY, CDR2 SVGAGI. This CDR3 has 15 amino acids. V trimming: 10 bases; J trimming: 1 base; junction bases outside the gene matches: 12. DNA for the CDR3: TGTGCCACCGTTTCAGGGGGGCTAGGGAACACTGAAGCTTTCTTT. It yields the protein CATVSGGLGNTEAFF.

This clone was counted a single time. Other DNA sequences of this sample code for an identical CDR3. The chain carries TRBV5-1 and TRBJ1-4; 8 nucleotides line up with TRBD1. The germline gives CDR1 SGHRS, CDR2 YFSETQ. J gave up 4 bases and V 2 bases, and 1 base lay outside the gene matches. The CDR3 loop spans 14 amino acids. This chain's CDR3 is CASSFGQGNEKLFF. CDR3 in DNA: TGCGCCAGCAGCTTTGGACAGGGTAATGAAAAACTGTTTTTT.

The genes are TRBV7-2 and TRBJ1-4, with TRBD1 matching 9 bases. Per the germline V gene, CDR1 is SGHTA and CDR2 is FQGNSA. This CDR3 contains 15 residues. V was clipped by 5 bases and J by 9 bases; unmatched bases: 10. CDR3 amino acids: CASSPTGTGWKKLFF. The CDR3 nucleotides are TGTGCCAGCAGCCCCACCGGGACAGGGTGGAAAAAACTGTTTTTT.